The T cell receptor (beta chain) described here comes from a study of radiation and T cells in renal cell carcinoma. Broader study findings: Without pretreatment biopsies, baseline tumor clonotype presence was undetermined. In blood, top tumor clones expanded by 2 weeks, shrinking by 4.

From germline, CDR1 is SGHNT and CDR2 YENEEA. V lost 0 bases, J lost 1 base, and 4 bases stayed unmatched. There are 17 residues in the CDR3. Time point described: blood 4 weeks post-SBRT, at nephrectomy. The sample's treatment: 15 Gy SBRT to primary tumor, nephrectomy 4 weeks later. Nephrectomy followed 15 Gy stereotactic body radiation by 4 weeks. The patient's renal cell carcinoma had clear cell pathology. Assay: immunoSEQ multiplex PCR; the TCRdb copy retains only in-frame clones and omits some. The table records 50,000 to 70,000 clones, around 80% of them present only once. For this clone: Its target is unknown.

Sequencing used blood, obtained from a patient whose treatment included radiotherapy and nephrectomy. The rearrangement uses TRBV11-3 and TRBJ2-5; 11 bases are shared with TRBD2. The sequence derives from a man in his sixties with renal cell carcinoma. For the CDR3, the DNA is TGTGCCAGCAGCTTAGAGTTAGCGGGAGGGCCCCAAGAGACCCAGTACTTC. Amino acids: CASSLELAGGPQETQYF. Supplemented by reference TRBV11-3 and TRBJ2-5, the full variable domain reads EAGVVQSPRYKIIEKKQPVAFWCNPISGHNTLYWYLQNLGQGPELLIRYENEEAVDDSQLPKDRFSAERLKGVDSTLKIQPAELGDSAVYLCASSLELAGGPQETQYFGPGTRLLVL.